This T cell receptor (beta chain) was found in a study of blood T cells in healthy people across ages. Study results and caveats: The study could not conclusively compare naive and antigen-experienced cells, given its unsorted PBMCs. A strong correlation was found between TCR beta diversity and the percentage of naive T cells.

Concerning this clonotype: The antigen remains undetermined.

Primed by a sample-barcoded 5' primer and a J-beta primer mix, a second PCR proceeded for roughly 6 to 12 cycles. TCRdb processed the 5' RACE reads anew with MiXCR; each CDR3 protein has one entry. This table holds roughly 900,000 distinct CDR3 sequences, around 46% found once. Drawn from each donor were about 9 milliliters of peripheral blood. Per-sample yields of isolated PBMCs were at least 6.5 million. CDR1 and CDR2 from the germline V gene are KGHDR and SFDVKD. The CDR3 sequence is 11 residues long. V was shortened by 10 bases and J by 1 base, with 4 bases between the two germline ends. The specimen sequenced was blood. The receptor comes from a man aged 30 to 39 in good health. The chain is built from TRBV24-1 and TRBJ1-5, with no clear D. The CDR3 region has the DNA TGTGCCACGGGGAGCAATCAGCCCCAGCATTTT. Encoded protein: CATGSNQPQHF.